This T cell receptor beta chain was sequenced in a study of blood T cell repertoires in COVID-19. The germline V gene has CDR1 KGHDR and CDR2 SFDVKD. The CDR3 has 18 residues. Trimming took off 4 bases at V and 2 bases at J, with 22 bases between the two ends. In the original workflow: It was from reference gene primer amplification that nucleated cell counts were estimated. Profiling relied on immunoSEQ multiplex PCR, and the TCRdb table lists in-frame clones only, not all of them. The V and J calls and the clone size are those of that table, but D and trimming were determined from the DNA. Of 150,000 or so clones in the sample, 70% to 90% were seen once.

The chain is built from TRBV24-1 and TRBJ2-5, with D tentatively TRBD2 (7 bases). This receptor was identified in a man aged 60 to 75 with COVID-19, enrolled during active disease. Sequencing was performed on peripheral blood. The CDR3 bases are TGTGCCACCAGTGAGCCACAAGAAAGGCGGGGGCAACAAGAGACCCAGTACTTC. This sequence encodes CATSEPQERRGQQETQYF.